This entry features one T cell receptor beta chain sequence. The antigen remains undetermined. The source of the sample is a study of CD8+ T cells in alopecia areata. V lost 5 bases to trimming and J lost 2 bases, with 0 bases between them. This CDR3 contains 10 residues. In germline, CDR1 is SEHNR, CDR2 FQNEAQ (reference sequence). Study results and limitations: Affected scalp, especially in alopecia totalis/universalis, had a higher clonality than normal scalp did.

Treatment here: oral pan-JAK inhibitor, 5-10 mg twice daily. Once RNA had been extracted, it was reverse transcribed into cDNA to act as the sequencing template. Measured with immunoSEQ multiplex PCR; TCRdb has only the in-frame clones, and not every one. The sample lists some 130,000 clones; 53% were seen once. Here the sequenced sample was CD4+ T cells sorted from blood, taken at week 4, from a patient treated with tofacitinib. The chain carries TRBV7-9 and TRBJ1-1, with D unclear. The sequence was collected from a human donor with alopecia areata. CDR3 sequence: CASSNTEAFF. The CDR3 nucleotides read TGTGCCAGCAGCAACACTGAAGCTTTCTTT. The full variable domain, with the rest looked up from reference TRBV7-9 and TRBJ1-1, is DTGVSQNPRHKITKRGQNVTFRCDPISEHNRLYWYRQTLGQGPEFLTYFQNEAQLEKSRLLSDRFSAERPKGSFSTLEIQRTEQGDSAMYLCASSNTEAFFGQGTRLTVV.